This TCR beta chain was recovered during a study of blood T cell repertoires in COVID-19. At the level of the study: The study drew acute and convalescent COVID-19 samples from the United States, Italy and Spain. Nucleic acid was either cDNA or gDNA, and it came from T cells, B-cell-depleted T cells, or PBMCs.

This clone was found a few times. Original processing notes: By means of reference gene primer amplification, nucleated cell counts were estimated. TCRdb's copy holds only in-frame clones and misses some; the assay was immunoSEQ multiplex PCR. Clone size and V and J calls were adopted from that table, with D and trimming inferred from the DNA. This table holds 220,000 or so clones, 86% found once. The CDR3 extends over 15 amino acids. J gave up 6 bases and V 4 bases, and 8 bases lay outside the gene matches. The germline gives CDR1 MDHEN, CDR2 SYDVKM. Recovery meant two consecutive negative NP/OP PCR tests, professional clearance, or resolved symptoms.

This rearrangement joins TRBV28 to TRBJ2-2; 7 bases are a match to TRBD1. This receptor was obtained from a woman aged 45-59 years who had recovered from COVID-19. Sequenced input: PBMCs or T cells enriched from blood (not recorded which). CDR3 coding DNA: TGTGCCAGCAGTTCCCCGGGACAGCCTCCCGGGGAGCTGTTTTTT. Its protein is CASSSPGQPPGELFF. Combining the CDR3 with reference TRBV28 and TRBJ2-2 gives the whole variable domain DVKVTQSSRYLVKRTGEKVFLECVQDMDHENMFWYRQDPGLGLRLIYFSYDVKMKEKGDIPEGYSVSREKKERFSLILESASTNQTSMYLCASSSPGQPPGELFFGEGSRLTVL.